The next 30 T cell receptor beta chains were all read from a single sample in a study of T cell responses to AZD1222 COVID-19 vaccine. Measured with immunoSEQ multiplex PCR; TCRdb has only the in-frame clones, and not every one. This table holds 250,000 to 300,000 clones, 90% to 95% found once. The specimen comprised peripheral blood, sampled 28 days after the second AZD1222 dose. The receptor set was obtained from an adult who received the AZD1222 COVID-19 vaccine.

This clone was seen more than once but under ten times. The V call is TRBV3-1 (or the pseudogene TRBV3-2), the J call TRBJ1-2; D gene unclear. This CDR3 comprises 12 residues. Per the germline V gene, CDR1 is LGHDT and CDR2 is YNNKEL (reference sequence). Between the trimmed V and J ends, which lost 1 base and 4 bases, there was a span of 4 bases. CDR3 DNA sequence: TGTGCCAGCAGCCAAGCGGGCTATGGCTACACCTTC. Translation gives CASSQAGYGYTF.

The count of this clone is one. V gene TRBV19 combines with J gene TRBJ2-7, with 10 bases lining up with TRBD1. J lost 1 base, V lost 5 bases, and 11 bases had no gene match. Germline V gene lookup returns CDR1 LNHDA and CDR2 SQIVND (reference sequence). The CDR3 consists of 17 residues. CDR3 region: CASSPGTGVGLSYEQYF. The CDR3 DNA sequence: TGTGCCAGTAGTCCCGGGACAGGGGTGGGCCTTTCCTACGAGCAGTACTTC. The entire variable domain, with the rest obtained from reference TRBV19 and TRBJ2-7, is as follows: DGGITQSPKYLFRKEGQNVTLSCEQNLNHDAMYWYRQDPGQGLRLIYYSQIVNDFQKGDIAEGYSVSREKKESFPLTVTSAQKNPTAFYLCASSPGTGVGLSYEQYFGPGTRLTVT.

The V and J genes are TRBV5-3 and TRBJ2-7; maybe TRBD1 (6 bases). TRBV5-3 is classed as an ORF, of uncertain function. The CDR3 contains 14 residues. V was shortened by 0 bases and J by 3 bases, with 10 bases between the two germline ends. CDR3 nucleotide sequence: TGTGCCAGAAGCTTGGCAGGGGCTGACTACGAGCAGTACTTC. Its protein is CARSLAGADYEQYF.

The chain employs TRBV5-6 and TRBJ1-2; TRBD1 is a possible D gene (6 bases). From germline, CDR1 is SGHDT and CDR2 YYEEEE. The CDR3 extends over 14 amino acids. Trimming left V 6 bases short and J 2 bases short, with 14 bases between. Here the CDR3 DNA reads TGTGCCAGCAAACGACAGGAGCTCAACTATGGCTACACCTTC. Its translation: CASKRQELNYGYTF.

V is TRBV11-2 and J is TRBJ2-1, with unresolved D. The CDR3 length is 17 residues. Trimming removed 0 bases at V and 0 bases at J, with 12 bases between. Germline lookup yields CDR1 SGHAT and CDR2 FQNNGV. The CDR3 DNA reads TGTGCCAGCAGCTTAGATTTCGGGCCCCGCTCCTACAATGAGCAGTTCTTC. The encoded protein is CASSLDFGPRSYNEQFF.

This clone appeared once. The genes are TRBV28 and TRBJ1-5; D not resolved. V was clipped by 7 bases and J by 3 bases, with 13 bases between them. The CDR3 totals 14 residues. Per germline, CDR1 MDHEN and CDR2 SYDVKM. The CDR3 DNA reads as TGTGCCAGCATGCCGGCAGCTTACAATCAGCCCCAGCATTTT. It specifies CASMPAAYNQPQHF.

The chain recombines TRBV13 with TRBJ2-7; D may match TRBD1 or TRBD2 (5 bases each). Trimming cost V 2 bases and J 7 bases, with 15 bases left between them. This CDR3 has 14 residues. Germline lookup yields CDR1 PRHDT and CDR2 FYEKMQ (reference sequence). In DNA, the CDR3 is TGTGCCAGCAGCTTAAATGGGGGATTCAGAGAGCAGTACTTC. Translation: CASSLNGGFREQYF.

V gene TRBV9 combines with J gene TRBJ2-7, with a possible D match to TRBD2 (6 bases). Looked up from germline, CDR1 is SGDLS and CDR2 is YYNGEE. V was shortened by 4 bases and J by 2 bases, with 22 bases between the two germline ends. This CDR3 comprises 17 residues. CDR3 in DNA: TGTGCCAGCAGCCCCCGTCGAGGAGCGGGCTTTGCCTACGAGCAGTACTTC. Protein sequence: CASSPRRGAGFAYEQYF.

This chain uses TRBV27 with TRBJ2-6; D gene ambiguous. From germline, CDR1 is MNHEY and CDR2 SMNVEV (reference sequence). V was shortened by 6 bases and J by 0 bases, with 3 bases between the two germline ends. This CDR3 is built from 13 residues. CDR3 DNA: TGTGCCAGCAGCCCCTCTGGGGCCAACGTCCTGACTTTC. Amino acids: CASSPSGANVLTF.

The chain combines TRBV25-1 with TRBJ1-2; D perhaps matches TRBD1 (5 bases). The V gene lost 4 bases and the J gene lost 7 bases, with 19 bases spanning the gap. There are 15 residues in the CDR3. Germline loops: CDR1 MGHDK, CDR2 SYGVNS. CDR3 nucleotide sequence: TGTGCCAGCAGTGCCCCCGGGGACCTGTTCTCTGGCTACACCTTC. The encoded protein is CASSAPGDLFSGYTF.

The CDR3 DNA follows: TGTGCCAGCAGCAGAACCGGGGCAGCCATCTCCCTTTACGAGCAGTACTTC. It codes for CASSRTGAAISLYEQYF. The rearrangement uses TRBV7-2 and TRBJ2-7; the D call may be TRBD1 or TRBD2 (5 bases each). From germline, CDR1 is SGHTA and CDR2 FQGNSA. The V gene lost 5 bases and the J gene lost 4 bases, with 24 bases spanning the gap. The CDR3 is 17 amino acids. Full variable domain (missing parts from reference TRBV7-2 and TRBJ2-7): GAGVSQSPSNKVTEKGKDVELRCDPISGHTALYWYRQSLGQGLEFLIYFQGNSAPDKSGLPSDRFSAERTGGSVSTLTIQRTQQEDSAVYLCASSRTGAAISLYEQYFGPGTRLTVT.

The chain employs TRBV7-8 and TRBJ2-5; 7 bases map to TRBD1. V gave up 4 bases and J gave up 3 bases; unmatched junction bases: 2. The CDR3 sequence is 13 residues long. CDR1 SGHVS and CDR2 FQNEAQ come from the germline V gene. The CDR3 sequence is CASSYGQEETQYF. CDR3 coding DNA: TGTGCCAGCAGCTACGGACAGGAAGAGACCCAGTACTTC.

Here the CDR3 DNA reads TGTGCCAGTAGCCGACTCGTCTCTGGGGCCAACGTCCTGACTTTC. Its translation: CASSRLVSGANVLTF. The chain combines TRBV19 with TRBJ2-6; D unresolved. The CDR3 extends over 15 amino acids. Trimming took off 6 bases at V and 0 bases at J, with 9 bases between the two ends. Germline lookup yields CDR1 LNHDA and CDR2 SQIVND (reference sequence).

This sequence joins TRBV2 and TRBJ1-1, with TRBD1 matching over 9 bases. The germline gives CDR1 SNHLY, CDR2 FYNNEI. This CDR3 has 15 residues. J gave up 0 bases and V 5 bases, and 4 bases lay outside the gene matches. CDR3 sequence: CASSLQGAMNTEAFF. Written as DNA, the CDR3 is TGTGCCAGCAGTCTACAGGGGGCTATGAACACTGAAGCTTTCTTT.

The V and J genes are TRBV24-1 and TRBJ1-4, with D tentatively TRBD1 (6 bases). The CDR3 covers 17 residues. Germline V gene sequence: CDR1 KGHDR, CDR2 SFDVKD. V lost 0 bases and J lost 7, with 17 bases in between. For the CDR3, the DNA is TGTGCCACCAGTGATTTGCGGGGGGCGACAAGCAGTGAAAAACTGTTTTTT. Encoded protein: CATSDLRGATSSEKLFF.

This rearrangement joins TRBV20-1 to TRBJ1-1; D not certain. The CDR3 length is 11 residues. In germline, CDR1 is DFQATT, CDR2 SNEGSKA (reference sequence). This CDR3 reads CSAYVNTEAFF. CDR3 coding DNA: TGCAGCGCTTACGTGAACACTGAAGCTTTCTTT.

The chain couples TRBV19 to TRBJ2-7, with 7 bases lining up with TRBD1. The V gene's germline CDR1 is LNHDA and CDR2 SQIVND (reference sequence). This CDR3 has 15 amino acids. J gave up 0 bases and V 3 bases, and 5 bases lay outside the gene matches. CDR3 DNA sequence: TGTGCCAGTAGTATCCACAGGGGCCCCTCCTACGAGCAGTACTTC. It specifies CASSIHRGPSYEQYF.

The rearrangement links TRBV11-3 to TRBJ1-3, with D perhaps TRBD1 (6 bases). Trimming took 5 bases from V and 4 from J, leaving 12 bases between them. Germline values: CDR1 SGHNT, CDR2 YENEEA. This CDR3 comprises 14 residues. CDR3 sequence: CASSRGPGGNTIYF. DNA of the CDR3: TGTGCCAGCAGCCGGGGGCCGGGCGGAAACACCATATATTTT.

This sequence joins TRBV27 and TRBJ2-5, with 15 positions matching TRBD2. Germline loops: CDR1 MNHEY, CDR2 SMNVEV (reference sequence). V was pared by 2 bases and J by 5 bases, with 6 bases of the junction left unmatched. The CDR3 totals 17 residues. The CDR3 DNA reads TGTGCCAGCAGTTTAGCGGGACTAGCGGGAGGTTTGGAGACCCAGTACTTC. It codes for CASSLAGLAGGLETQYF.

The rearrangement joins TRBV10-3 to TRBJ1-2, with D possibly being TRBD1 (6 bases). This CDR3 comprises 15 residues. The V gene's germline CDR1 is ENHRY and CDR2 SYGVKD. Deletions cut 4 bases from V and 0 bases from J, with 12 bases between. Here the CDR3 DNA reads TGTGCCATCAGTGCCCGGGGGGGCACTAACTATGGCTACACCTTC. Protein: CAISARGGTNYGYTF.

The rearrangement links TRBV18 to TRBJ2-3; TRBD2 matches 9 bases. V gave up 1 base and J gave up 2 bases; unmatched junction bases: 4. This CDR3 has 16 residues. The germline gives CDR1 KGHSH, CDR2 LQKENI. This CDR3 is CASSPLASGNTDTQYF. CDR3 in DNA: TGTGCCAGCTCACCACTGGCTAGCGGGAACACAGATACGCAGTATTTT. Filled out from reference TRBV18 and TRBJ2-3, the complete variable domain reads NAGVMQNPRHLVRRRGQEARLRCSPMKGHSHVYWYRQLPEEGLKFMVYLQKENIIDESGMPKERFSAEFPKEGPSILRIQQVVRGDSAAYFCASSPLASGNTDTQYFGPGTRLTVL.

This clone has more than one count but fewer than ten. This chain joins TRBV28 and TRBJ1-5; tentatively, D is TRBD1 (5 bases). Germline V gene data show CDR1 as MDHEN and CDR2 as SYDVKM. Trimming cost V 5 bases and J 5 bases, with 13 bases left between them. There are 14 residues in the CDR3. CDR3 DNA: TGTGCCAGCAGTATCATAGGGGACCATCAGCCCCAGCATTTT. Encoded protein: CASSIIGDHQPQHF.

The chain combines TRBV2 with TRBJ1-6, with 7 bases aligning to TRBD1. CDR1 and CDR2 (germline): SNHLY, FYNNEI. V trimming: 5 bases; J trimming: 10 bases; junction bases outside the gene matches: 8. CDR3 length equals 14 residues. CDR3 in amino acids: CASSSTGNGSPLHF. The CDR3 nucleotides are TGTGCCAGCAGTTCGACAGGGAATGGATCACCCCTCCACTTT.

CDR3 sequence (DNA): TGTGCCAGCAGTTACTCGGGCGGGATGTTCTACAATGAGCAGTTCTTC. This translates into CASSYSGGMFYNEQFF. The J gene is TRBJ2-1, the V gene TRBV6-5, with D possibly matching TRBD2 (6 bases). CDR1 and CDR2 from the germline V gene are MNHEY and SVGAGI. The CDR3 has 16 residues. The V end was cut by 0 bases, the J end by 3 bases, with 12 bases between.

This clone occurred once. The chain is built from TRBV2 and TRBJ2-3; the D gene is possibly TRBD1 (5 bases). V lost 6 bases and J 1 base, leaving 11 bases between the germline ends. This CDR3 has 14 amino acids. Per germline, CDR1 SNHLY and CDR2 FYNNEI. CDR3 DNA sequence: TGTGCCAGCAGCTCAGGGCTTGGCACAGATACGCAGTATTTT. Amino acids: CASSSGLGTDTQYF.

The gene calls are TRBV18 and TRBJ2-7, with D perhaps matching TRBD2 (6 bases). This CDR3 has 16 amino acids. CDR1 KGHSH and CDR2 LQKENI come from the germline V gene. V was pared by 6 bases and J by 0 bases, with 18 bases between. CDR3 DNA: TGTGCCAGCTCTCCAACGGGGCCCGGGAGCTCCTACGAGCAGTACTTC. Encoded protein: CASSPTGPGSSYEQYF.

DNA of the CDR3: TGTGCCAGCACCACCCTGGGCGAGCGGGGGGGCGGAGAGACCCAGTACTTC. It is translated as CASTTLGERGGGETQYF. The gene calls are TRBV13 and TRBJ2-5; TRBD2 matches at 10 bases. Germline V CDR1 and CDR2: PRHDT, FYEKMQ (reference sequence). J lost 4 bases, V lost 7 bases, and 15 bases had no gene match. The CDR3 extends over 17 amino acids.

The genes are TRBV6-5 and TRBJ2-7, with 9 bases matching TRBD1. Germline V gene sequence: CDR1 MNHEY, CDR2 SVGAGI. The CDR3 runs to 15 residues. With V trimmed by 1 base and J by 7 bases, 8 bases remained unmatched. CDR3 loop: CASSYLSQGAYEQYF. Written as DNA, the CDR3 is TGTGCCAGCAGTTACTTATCACAGGGGGCGTATGAGCAGTACTTC.

The V call is TRBV4-1, the J call TRBJ2-3; 12 bases agree with TRBD2. Germline CDR1 and CDR2: MGHRA and YSYEKL. The CDR3 covers 17 residues. V was clipped by 1 base and J by 5 bases; unmatched bases: 7. CDR3: CASSQGPLAGGRDTQYF. The CDR3 DNA reads as TGCGCCAGCAGCCAAGGACCGCTAGCGGGAGGGAGAGATACGCAGTATTTT.

The chain is built from TRBV7-3 and TRBJ2-3; D uncertain. This CDR3 comprises 16 residues. Deletions cut 6 bases from V and 6 bases from J, with 22 bases between. Germline assignment: CDR1 SGHTA and CDR2 FQGTGA. CDR3 nucleotide sequence: TGTGCCAGCAGTACACCGGGTCGAGATGGACGGGATACGCAGTATTTT. It specifies CASSTPGRDGRDTQYF.